This section outlines one T cell receptor (beta chain) sequence together with its context. Its specificity is unknown. This sample is drawn from a study of OX40 agonist ivuxolimab in advanced cancers. For the study at large: Dose-escalation subjects each had hepatocellular carcinoma, melanoma, renal cell or head and neck cancer.

Study results and limitations: Determination of antigen specificity was not performed for the expanded peripheral T cells. More expanded clones were found, on average, in CD8+ than in CD4+ T cells.

Assay used: immunoSEQ multiplex PCR; TCRdb lists only in-frame clones, some missing. The sample carries approximately 66,000 clones, 85% recorded once. The ends lost 6 bases at V and 5 bases at J; junction bases unmatched: 7. CDR3 length: 13 residues. Germline V gives CDR1 MNHEY, CDR2 SVGAGI. Systemic immunosuppression or a history of autoimmune disease excluded patients. The chain couples TRBV6-5 to TRBJ2-7; TRBD1 agrees at 7 bases. The specimen was CD4+ or CD8+ T cells sorted from blood, collected in a trial of the OX40 agonist ivuxolimab. The clonotype comes from an adult with an advanced solid tumor such as melanoma, head and neck, liver or kidney cancer. CDR3 sequence: CASRWVGGHEQYF. In nucleotides, the CDR3 is TGTGCCAGCAGGTGGGTAGGGGGCCACGAGCAGTACTTC.